The T cell receptor (beta chain) described here comes from a study of circulating and synovial CD4+ cells in juvenile arthritis. The study's findings and limits: Bulk blood CD4 repertoires were more diverse than these.

TCRdb keeps only in-frame clones here, not all; method: immunoSEQ multiplex PCR. The sample consists of about 30,000 clones, 90% to 95% of them appearing once. In regard to this clone: Antigen: not known.

The sequenced sample was CD4+ T cells from blood. The TCR originated in a human donor with juvenile idiopathic arthritis.

CDR3 in amino acids: CAGTALPYEQYF. The CDR3 bases are TGTGCCGGGACAGCCCTGCCCTACGAGCAGTACTTC. The V gene is TRBV2, the J gene TRBJ2-7; the match to TRBD1 covers 7 bases. The ends lost 11 bases at V and 2 bases at J; junction bases unmatched: 6. The germline CDR1 and CDR2 sequences are SNHLY and FYNNEI. The CDR3 is 12 amino acids.